The rows below give T cell receptor beta chains drawn from one sample of a study of shared clonotypes between healthy human individuals. Here immunoSEQ multiplex PCR was the method, and the copy in TCRdb shows in-frame clones only, minus some. The sample includes 630,000 or so clones, 95% to 98% of them seen just once. Sequenced material: naive CD8+ T cells sorted from blood. These TCRs come from a man aged 25-45 years in good health. Both conserved end residues are part of each CDR3. A D gene is named only where the DNA matches it firmly. Part of the rows lack a size; the others show once, few, many or a class for expanded clones.

d_gene	j_gene	v_gene	abundance	CDR3nt	CDR3aa
NA	TRBJ1-2	TRBV10-3	NA	TGTGCCATCAGTGAAGGGGGGGAAAGGGAAATCTATGGCTACACCTTC	CAISEGGEREIYGYTF
TRBD2	TRBJ2-1	TRBV11-2	NA	TGTGCCAGCGGTTGGCTAGCGGGGGACAATGAGCAGTTCTTC	CASGWLAGDNEQFF
NA	TRBJ2-1	TRBV30	NA	TGTGCCTGGAGTGTACCCAGCCGAACCTACAATGAGCAGTTCTTC	CAWSVPSRTYNEQFF
NA	TRBJ2-7	TRBV7-6	NA	TGTGCCAGCAGCACATGGGCAGACTCCTACGAGCAGTACTTC	CASSTWADSYEQYF
TRBD1	TRBJ2-5	TRBV7-9	NA	TGTGCCAGCAGTCCACCAACAGGGGGCGGGTCGGAGACCCAGTACTTC	CASSPPTGGGSETQYF
TRBD1	TRBJ2-7	TRBV28	NA	TGTGCCAGCAGTTCCGCAGGGGGCGGTTTGTACGAGCAGTACTTC	CASSSAGGGLYEQYF
TRBD2	TRBJ2-7	TRBV7-9	NA	TGTGCCAGCAGCCCCCGTCCGACTAGCGGGACCTACGAGCAGTACTTC	CASSPRPTSGTYEQYF
NA	TRBJ1-2	TRBV11-2	NA	TGTGCCAGCAGCTTCACCCGGACAGACACGAGATATGGCTACACCTTC	CASSFTRTDTRYGYTF
NA	TRBJ2-2	TRBV7-9	NA	TGTGCCAGCAGCTTTCGGGCGGCCGGGGAGCTGTTTTTT	CASSFRAAGELFF
NA	TRBJ2-7	TRBV28	NA	TGTGCCAGCAGATTAGAAGGTCCCGGAACTAACTACGAGCAGTACTTC	CASRLEGPGTNYEQYF
TRBD1	TRBJ2-1	TRBV29-1	NA	TGCAGCGTGGCTCAGGGGACAGCCTACAATGAGCAGTTCTTC	CSVAQGTAYNEQFF
NA	TRBJ1-5	TRBV19	NA	TGTGCCAGTAGTATCTATTCGATTGCACAGCCCCAGCATTTT	CASSIYSIAQPQHF
NA	TRBJ2-2	TRBV18	NA	TGTGCCAGCTCACCACGGGAAAACACCGGGGAGCTGTTTTTT	CASSPRENTGELFF
NA	TRBJ2-2	TRBV29-1	NA	TGCAGCGCCCCTAGGACCATGAACGGGGAGCTGTTTTTT	CSAPRTMNGELFF
NA	TRBJ1-2	TRBV7-9	once	TGTGCCAGCAGCCGAGTGGGGCTTAACTATGGCTACACCTTC	CASSRVGLNYGYTF
NA	TRBJ2-7	TRBV5-8	NA	TGTGCCAGCAGCTTGACCGGGGGCGAGCAGTACTTC	CASSLTGGEQYF
NA	TRBJ2-1	TRBV10-2	NA	TGCGCCAGCATTGCTGCTGGGAACGGTGAGCAGTTCTTC	CASIAAGNGEQFF
TRBD2	TRBJ2-7	TRBV2	NA	TGTGCCAGCTCCTCAGGACTAGCGGTCTACGAGCAGTACTTC	CASSSGLAVYEQYF
NA	TRBJ2-3	TRBV2	NA	TGTGCCAGCAGTCGAGGTACGCAGTATTTT	CASSRGTQYF
TRBD2	TRBJ2-3	TRBV6-4	NA	TGTGCCAGCAGTGAGGAGGGAGGGTGGACAGATACGCAGTATTTT	CASSEEGGWTDTQYF
TRBD2	TRBJ2-7	TRBV10-3	NA	TGTGCCATCCAAAGCGGGAGGCTAGGAGAGCAGTACTTC	CAIQSGRLGEQYF